This TCR beta chain is drawn from a study of blood T cells in healthy people across ages. Through a sample-barcoded 5' primer and a J-beta primer mix, a second PCR was run for roughly 6 to 12 cycles. TCRdb itself ran the 5' RACE reads through MiXCR, one entry per CDR3 protein. In the table there are under 2,000,000 distinct CDR3 sequences, roughly 52% of which are singletons. The CDR3 has 15 residues. Looked up from germline, CDR1 is MNHNY and CDR2 is SVGAGI (reference sequence). A note on this clonotype: Compared with germline, one end of the junction differs, possibly owing to a read error.

V is TRBV6-6 and J is TRBJ2-3; D is unresolved. The TCR was taken from a woman between 40 and 55 years old in good health. The sequencing input was blood. The CDR3, as DNA: TGTGCCAGCACCTACGGGCTGGCTAACACAGATACGCGGTATTTT. This codes for CASTYGLANTDTRYF.